This T cell receptor beta chain was identified in a study of identical twins. Study-level points and caveats: Modelling underestimated the level of out-of-frame TCR alpha sharing observed in monozygotic twins. The authors drew conclusions from cross-sectional statistical analysis rather than following the same donors. A lower insertion count was a feature of abundant cord blood beta clonotypes, with no such feature in memory repertoires.

MiXCR was run by TCRdb on the 5' RACE reads, yielding one entry per CDR3 protein. Of about 520,000 distinct CDR3 sequences in the sample, under 25% are singletons; the top ten hold 0.91%. This clonotype was recorded a few times. Its specificity is not known. This CDR3 is 14 amino acids long. Per the germline V gene, CDR1 is MNHEY and CDR2 is SVGAGI. V dropped 2 bases and J dropped 4 bases, with 12 bases sitting between them. These same data were also listed under a study on T cells expressing NK-cell markers. That source notes: Sequenced donors, eight in total, included seven who were HCMV-seropositive and one who was seronegative.

V usage is TRBV6-5 and J usage is TRBJ2-7, with D unresolved. The specimen was CD4+ T cells sorted from blood. The TCR sequence derives from a young woman in good health. CDR3 sequence reads: CASSYQVGLYEQYF. CDR3 coding DNA: TGTGCCAGCAGTTACCAGGTGGGCTTATACGAGCAGTACTTC.